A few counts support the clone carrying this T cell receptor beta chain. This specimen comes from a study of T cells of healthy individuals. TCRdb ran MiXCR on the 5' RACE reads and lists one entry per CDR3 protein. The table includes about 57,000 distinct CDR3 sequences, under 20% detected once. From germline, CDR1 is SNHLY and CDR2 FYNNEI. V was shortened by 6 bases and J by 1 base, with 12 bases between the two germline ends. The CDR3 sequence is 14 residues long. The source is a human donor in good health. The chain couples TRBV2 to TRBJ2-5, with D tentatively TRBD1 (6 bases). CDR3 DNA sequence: TGTGCCAGCAGGCCTCGGACAGCCCAAGAGACCCAGTACTTC. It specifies CASRPRTAQETQYF.